The 19 T cell receptor beta chains presented below share a single source sample, sequenced in a study of monozygotic twins with inflammatory bowel disease. TCRdb reprocessed the 5' RACE reads and keeps a single row for each CDR3 protein, giving no DNA. Its table records some 450,000 distinct CDR3 sequences. The sequencing sample was made of blood. These receptor sequences come from a human donor with ulcerative colitis or Crohn's disease, or a healthy co-twin of an affected twin (not recorded which).

The V and J genes are TRBV7-2 and TRBJ1-5. This CDR3 is built from 15 residues. CDR1 and CDR2 from the germline V gene are SGHTA and FQGNSA. CDR3 in amino acids: CASSAVGMGSQPQHF.

The J gene is TRBJ1-6, the V gene TRBV7-3; the D call from TCRdb, TRBD1, cannot be confirmed without DNA. The CDR3 extends over 13 amino acids. The germline V gene has CDR1 SGHTA and CDR2 FQGTGA. CDR3 protein: CASSFRGESPLHF.

V usage is TRBV29-1 and J usage is TRBJ2-2. The germline V gene has CDR1 SQVTM and CDR2 ANQGSEA. The CDR3 length is 13 residues. CDR3 sequence reads: CSVGAPNTGELFF.

The rearrangement links TRBV7-9 to TRBJ2-7; the D call of TRBD2 rests on TCRdb alone, since no DNA is present to check it. This CDR3 has 15 residues. The germline CDR1 and CDR2 sequences are SEHNR and FQNEAQ (reference sequence). The CDR3 spells CASSLAGSGSYEQYF. The full variable domain, in which reference TRBV7-9 and TRBJ2-7 provide the parts outside the CDR3, is DTGVSQNPRHKITKRGQNVTFRCDPISEHNRLYWYRQTLGQGPEFLTYFQNEAQLEKSRLLSDRFSAERPKGSFSTLEIQRTEQGDSAMYLCASSLAGSGSYEQYFGPGTRLTVT.

The V and J genes are TRBV30 and TRBJ2-5; absent DNA, TCRdb's TRBD1 call cannot be checked. CDR3 length equals 15 residues. CDR1 is GTSNPN, CDR2 SVGIG, per germline (reference sequence). The CDR3 here is CAWSVPPTGVETQYF.

The gene calls are TRBV27 and TRBJ1-5. This CDR3 is built from 12 residues. Germline V CDR1 and CDR2: MNHEY, SMNVEV (reference sequence). CDR3 sequence: CASSTTGQPQHF.

The V gene is TRBV16, the J gene TRBJ1-4. There are 15 residues in the CDR3. CDR1 is KGHSY and CDR2 is FQNENV in the germline V gene. The CDR3 protein is CASSQSSTINEKLFF.

V is TRBV9 and J is TRBJ2-3; TCRdb's D gene call, TRBD1, goes unchecked for lack of DNA. The CDR3 sequence is 17 residues long. Germline CDR1 is SGDLS and CDR2 is YYNGEE. CDR3 sequence reads: CASSVEQTGWLPDTQYF. Drawing the rest from reference TRBV9 and TRBJ2-3, the complete variable domain is DSGVTQTPKHLITATGQRVTLRCSPRSGDLSVYWYQQSLDQGLQFLIQYYNGEERAKGNILERFSAQQFPDLHSELNLSSLELGDSALYFCASSVEQTGWLPDTQYFGPGTRLTVL.

This sequence joins TRBV3-1 and TRBJ2-1; TCRdb's D call, TRBD1, is unchecked because there is no DNA. The germline gives CDR1 LGHDT, CDR2 YNNKEL (reference sequence). The CDR3 has 16 amino acids. CDR3 loop: CASSQAEGPLGNEQFF.

The rearrangement links TRBV7-2 to TRBJ2-5. CDR3 size: 14 residues. CDR1 and CDR2 from the germline V gene are SGHTA and FQGNSA. This CDR3 reads CASSHGSLQETQYF.

The rearrangement uses TRBV12-3 or TRBV12-4 and TRBJ2-4; the D gene TCRdb calls, TRBD1, cannot be checked with no DNA. This CDR3 has 15 residues. The CDR3 protein is CASSDRGTAKNIQYF.

The rearrangement uses TRBV4-2 and TRBJ1-2; the D gene TCRdb calls, TRBD1, cannot be checked with no DNA. The CDR3 contains 12 residues. Germline V lookup: CDR1 LGHNA, CDR2 YNFKEQ. The CDR3 spells CASRGVYYGYTF.

The chain couples TRBV2 to TRBJ2-7. Per germline, CDR1 SNHLY and CDR2 FYNNEI. This CDR3 is 11 amino acids long. The chain's CDR3 is CASSANYEQYF.

The gene calls are TRBV18 and TRBJ1-1. CDR1 is KGHSH and CDR2 is LQKENI in the germline V gene. The CDR3 has 13 residues. This CDR3 reads CASSLREGDEAFF.

The chain uses TRBV20-1 and TRBJ1-1. The CDR3 has 11 amino acids. From germline, CDR1 is DFQATT and CDR2 SNEGSKA (reference sequence). CDR3 in amino acids: CSATWNTEAFF.

This chain uses TRBV5-1 with TRBJ1-5. The CDR3 sequence is 15 residues long. Germline V gene lookup returns CDR1 SGHRS and CDR2 YFSETQ. CDR3 region: CASSLDHYSNQPQHF. Supplemented by reference TRBV5-1 and TRBJ1-5, the full variable domain reads KAGVTQTPRYLIKTRGQQVTLSCSPISGHRSVSWYQQTPGQGLQFLFEYFSETQRNKGNFPGRFSGRQFSNSRSEMNVSTLELGDSALYLCASSLDHYSNQPQHFGDGTRLSIL.

The V call is TRBV29-1, the J call TRBJ2-1; the D call from TCRdb, TRBD2, cannot be confirmed without DNA. The germline V gene has CDR1 SQVTM and CDR2 ANQGSEA. The CDR3 is made up of 13 amino acids. The CDR3: CSVAGGRATEQFF.

The chain couples TRBV15 to TRBJ2-4; TCRdb calls TRBD1, which cannot be checked without DNA. The CDR3 runs to 15 residues. The germline V gene has CDR1 LNHNV and CDR2 YYDKDF (reference sequence). This CDR3 reads CATSRDLGGGNIQYF.

The chain couples TRBV5-6 to TRBJ2-7. The germline V gene has CDR1 SGHDT and CDR2 YYEEEE. The CDR3 length is 13 residues. The CDR3 sequence is CASSTRKIYEQYF.